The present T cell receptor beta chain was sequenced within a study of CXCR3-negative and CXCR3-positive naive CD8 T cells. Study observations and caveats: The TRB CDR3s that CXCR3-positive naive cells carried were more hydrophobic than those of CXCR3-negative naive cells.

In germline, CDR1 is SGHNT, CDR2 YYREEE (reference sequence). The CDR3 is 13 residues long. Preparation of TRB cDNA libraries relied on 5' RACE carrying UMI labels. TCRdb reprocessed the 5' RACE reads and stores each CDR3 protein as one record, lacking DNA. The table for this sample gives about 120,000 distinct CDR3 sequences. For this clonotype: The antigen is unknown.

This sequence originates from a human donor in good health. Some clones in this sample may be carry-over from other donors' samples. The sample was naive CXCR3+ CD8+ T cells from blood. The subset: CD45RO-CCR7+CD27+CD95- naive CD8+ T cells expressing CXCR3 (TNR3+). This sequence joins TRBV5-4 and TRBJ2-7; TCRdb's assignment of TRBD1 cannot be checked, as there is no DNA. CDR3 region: CASSFTGSHEQYF.